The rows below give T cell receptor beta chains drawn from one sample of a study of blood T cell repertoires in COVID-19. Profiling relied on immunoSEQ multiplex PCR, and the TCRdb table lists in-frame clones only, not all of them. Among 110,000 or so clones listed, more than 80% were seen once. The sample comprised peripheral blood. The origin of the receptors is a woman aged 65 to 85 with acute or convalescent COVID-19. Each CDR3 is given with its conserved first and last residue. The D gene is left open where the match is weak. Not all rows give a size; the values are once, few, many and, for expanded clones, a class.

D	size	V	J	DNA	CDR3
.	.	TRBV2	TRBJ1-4	TGTGCCAGCGGGGGGACTGAAAAACTGTTTTTT	CASGGTEKLFF
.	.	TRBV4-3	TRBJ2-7	TGCGCCAGCAGCCAAGTTGCGGGACTTGAGTTCTACGAGCAGTACTTC	CASSQVAGLEFYEQYF
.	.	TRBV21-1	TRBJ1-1	TGTGCCAGCAGAGAGACCCACTTCGGGACAGTCAACACTGAAGCTTTCTTT	CASRETHFGTVNTEAFF
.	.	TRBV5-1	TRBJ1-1	TGCGCCAGTCGGACACAGGGAGGGACTGAAGCTTTCTTT	CASRTQGGTEAFF
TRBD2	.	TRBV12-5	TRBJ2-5	TGTGCTAGTGGTTTGGTCTCGGGCTTCGGTCCGGGACTAAGTTTTGAGACCCAGTACTTC	CASGLVSGFGPGLSFETQYF
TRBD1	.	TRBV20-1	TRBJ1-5	TGCAGTGCTAGTCCGGACAGGGGGAATCAGCCCCAGCATTTT	CSASPDRGNQPQHF
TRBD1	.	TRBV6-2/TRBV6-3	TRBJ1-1	TGTGCCAGCAGTGCCGACAGGGCCGGAATCGGGAACACTGAAGCTTTCTTT	CASSADRAGIGNTEAFF
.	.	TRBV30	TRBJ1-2	TGTGCCTGGAGTACAGGGTCGGTCAGCTACTATGGCTACACCTTC	CAWSTGSVSYYGYTF
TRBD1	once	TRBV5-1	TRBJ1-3	TGCGCCAGCAGCTCGGGACAGGTTGCTATCTCTGGAAACACCATATATTTT	CASSSGQVAISGNTIYF
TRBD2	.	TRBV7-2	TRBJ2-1	TGTGCCAGCAGTCAGTTACGGGGTAGCGGGGGGATGAATGAGCAGTTCTTC	CASSQLRGSGGMNEQFF
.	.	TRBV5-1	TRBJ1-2	TGCGCCAGCAGCCAGGGAACCCGTGGAGGCTACACCTTC	CASSQGTRGGYTF
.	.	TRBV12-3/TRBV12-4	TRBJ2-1	TGTGCCAGCAGTTTAGTCCGGGTTGAGCAGTTCTTC	CASSLVRVEQFF
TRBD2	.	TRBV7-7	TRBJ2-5	TGTGCTAGCAGCTTAGTTCGGACTAGCGGGAGTGCGCCAGAGACCCAGTACTTC	CASSLVRTSGSAPETQYF
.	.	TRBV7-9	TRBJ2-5	TGTGCCAGCAGCTTAGCTGGCGAGACCCAGTACTTC	CASSLAGETQYF
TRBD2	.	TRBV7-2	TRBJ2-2	TGTGCCAGCAGCCTGGAGGGACTAGCAACCGGGGAGCTGTTTTTT	CASSLEGLATGELFF
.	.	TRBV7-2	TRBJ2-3	TGTGCCAGCAGCCCCGAGAGAACTAGCACAGATACGCAGTATTTT	CASSPERTSTDTQYF
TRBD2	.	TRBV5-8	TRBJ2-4	TGTGCCAGCAGCTTGGAGCGGGAAGCCCGAACCAAAAACATTCAGTACTTC	CASSLEREARTKNIQYF
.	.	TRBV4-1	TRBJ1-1	TGCGCCAGCAGCCGGAATTCAGGGAAGAGTCTGTCCACTGAAGCTTTCTTT	CASSRNSGKSLSTEAFF
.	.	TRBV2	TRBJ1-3	TGTGCCAGCAGTGACCCCCCAGGGTTGGTGGGTGACACCATATATTTT	CASSDPPGLVGDTIYF
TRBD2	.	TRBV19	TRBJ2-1	TGTGCCAGTAGTATAGTAGCGGGAGGGGGGCAGTTCTTC	CASSIVAGGGQFF
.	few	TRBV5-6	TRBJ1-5	TGTGCCAGCACCCAGTACGGGGGTCCGAATCAGCCCCAGCATTTT	CASTQYGGPNQPQHF
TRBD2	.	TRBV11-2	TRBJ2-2	TGTGCCAGCAGCCGGGGACTAGCGGGGAACACCGGGGAGCTGTTTTTT	CASSRGLAGNTGELFF
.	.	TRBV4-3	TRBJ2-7	TGCGCCAGCAGCCACTCTTACGAGGGTGAAGAGCAGTACTTC	CASSHSYEGEEQYF
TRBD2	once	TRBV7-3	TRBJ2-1	TGTGCCAGCAGCTTACAACTAGCGGGCTACAATGAGCAGTTCTTC	CASSLQLAGYNEQFF
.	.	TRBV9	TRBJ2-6	TGTGCCAGCAGCGCGCGCGGCAGGGGTATCTCTGGGGCCAACGTCCTGACTTTC	CASSARGRGISGANVLTF
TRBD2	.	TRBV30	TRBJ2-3	TGTGCCTGGAGTGACCTCACAGGATCCGGACTAGCGGGAGGAGATACGCAGTATTTT	CAWSDLTGSGLAGGDTQYF
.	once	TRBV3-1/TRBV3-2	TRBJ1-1	TGTGCCAGCAGCCATCCCATCTACAAACAGGGACGTGGCACTGAAGCTTTCTTT	CASSHPIYKQGRGTEAFF
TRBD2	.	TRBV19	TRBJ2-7	TGTGCCAGTAGTCGGGGGGTCACCTACGAGCAGTACTTC	CASSRGVTYEQYF
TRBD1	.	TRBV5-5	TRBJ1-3	TGTGCCAGCAGATCCGAGGGGGCGCGCGGAAACACCATATATTTT	CASRSEGARGNTIYF
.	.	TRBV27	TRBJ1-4	TGTGCCAGCAGTTCCAGGGCACCTAATGAAAAACTGTTTTTT	CASSSRAPNEKLFF
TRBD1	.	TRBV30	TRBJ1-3	TGTGCCTTGGGGACCAGGGGGATCTCGGGAAACACCATATATTTT	CALGTRGISGNTIYF
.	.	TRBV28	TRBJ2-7	TGTGCCAGCAGTGACCCCTCGCGGGACAGCTACGAGCAGTACTTC	CASSDPSRDSYEQYF
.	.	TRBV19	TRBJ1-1	TGTGCCAGTAGTATAATGGGTCGGGTCGGCACTGAAGCTTTCTTT	CASSIMGRVGTEAFF
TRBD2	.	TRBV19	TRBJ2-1	TGTGCCAGTAGTATCTCTAGCGGGAGGGACTCCTACAATGAGCAGTTCTTC	CASSISSGRDSYNEQFF
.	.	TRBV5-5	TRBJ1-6	TGTGCCAGCAGCTTTCAGGGGACCGATTCACCCCTCCACTTT	CASSFQGTDSPLHF
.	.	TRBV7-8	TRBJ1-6	TGTGCCAGCACCCAAGGAAGGACACAAAATTCACCCCTCCACTTT	CASTQGRTQNSPLHF
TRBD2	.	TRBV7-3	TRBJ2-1	TGTGCCAGCAGCTCGGGACTAGCGGGAGGTGAGCAGTTCTTC	CASSSGLAGGEQFF
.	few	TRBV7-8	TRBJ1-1	TGTGCCAGCAGCTTGACCGGGGAGGGGGTGTGGTTACCTGAAGCTTTCTTT	CASSLTGEGVWLPEAFF
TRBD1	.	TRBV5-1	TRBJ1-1	TGCGCCAGCAGCCAGGACAGGGGGTACACTGAAGCTTTCTTT	CASSQDRGYTEAFF
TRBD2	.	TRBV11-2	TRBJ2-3	TGTGCCAGCAGCCGACTAGCGGGGGCTGGAGATACGCAGTATTTT	CASSRLAGAGDTQYF
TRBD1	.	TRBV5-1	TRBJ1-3	TGCGCCAGCAGCGCAGGACAGGGTGCGGGAAACACCATATATTTT	CASSAGQGAGNTIYF
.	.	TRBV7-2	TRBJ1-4	TGTGCCAGCAGCCTTAGGGGCGGAACTAATGAAAAACTGTTTTTT	CASSLRGGTNEKLFF
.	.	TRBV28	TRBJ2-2	TGTGCCAGCAGCTCGACTAAGGCGAACACCGGGGAGCTGTTTTTT	CASSSTKANTGELFF
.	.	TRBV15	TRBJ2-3	TGTGCCACCAGCAGAGATGCGGGCCAAGGGGGAGATACGCAGTATTTT	CATSRDAGQGGDTQYF
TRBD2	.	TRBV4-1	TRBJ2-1	TGCGCCAGCAGCCGAGGGACTAGTTGGGCGGATGAGCAGTTCTTC	CASSRGTSWADEQFF